These 14 T cell receptor beta chains originate from one sample sequenced in a study of T-cell reconstitution after alpha-beta-depleted transplantation in children. For TCRbeta, the library was prepared with unique molecular identifiers. TCRdb reprocessed the PCR reads via MiXCR and lists one record per CDR3 protein. The data contain a few hundred thousand distinct CDR3 sequences, roughly 25% of them singletons. The sample in question was PBMCs, obtained before TCRalphabeta/CD19-depleted stem cell transplant. Receptor source: a girl aged 2 to 9 with Fanconi anemia, due to receive a stem cell transplant.

This clonotype came up a few times. The gene calls are TRBV6-1 and TRBJ2-1; tentative D call: TRBD2 (6 bases). Trimming left V 7 bases short and J 4 bases short, with 17 bases between. Germline V gene sequence: CDR1 MNHNS, CDR2 SASEGT. The CDR3 has 15 residues. This chain's CDR3 is CASNRLGVLYNEQFF. CDR3 sequence (DNA): TGTGCCAGCAATAGACTAGGTGTTTTATACAATGAGCAGTTCTTC.

Ten or more counts support this clonotype. The V and J genes are TRBV13 and TRBJ2-1; 7 bases map to TRBD1. CDR3 length: 14 amino acids. Germline values: CDR1 PRHDT, CDR2 FYEKMQ (reference sequence). After removal of 5 bases from V and 7 bases from J, the junction contained 8 bases not matched to a gene. CDR3 bases: TGTGCCAGCAGCCCAGAGGGGGCGCGGAATGAGCAGTTCTTC. Translating gives CASSPEGARNEQFF.

In this sample, this clonotype turned up many times. This rearrangement joins TRBV4-2 to TRBJ2-7, with D perhaps being TRBD1 or TRBD2 (5 bases each). V gave up 7 bases and J gave up 2 bases, with 15 bases separating them. Germline V gives CDR1 LGHNA, CDR2 YNFKEQ. The CDR3 runs to 14 residues. DNA of the CDR3: TGTGCCAGCATGGGGGAGATACCACCCTACGAGCAGTACTTC. It yields the protein CASMGEIPPYEQYF.

The gene calls are TRBV6-1 and TRBJ1-1; D unresolved. The ends were cut back, 8 bases at V and 4 bases at J, with 20 bases in the middle. The CDR3 contains 15 residues. CDR1 is MNHNS and CDR2 is SASEGT in the germline V gene. For the CDR3, the DNA is TGTGCCAGCGCCCCCTTGGCTAGGAGGAGCACTGAAGCTTTCTTT. It encodes CASAPLARRSTEAFF.

CDR3 amino acids: CASSAGVSYNEQFF. In DNA form, the CDR3 reads TGTGCCAGCAGCGCCGGGGTGTCCTACAATGAGCAGTTCTTC. The chain combines TRBV2 with TRBJ2-1, with D possibly TRBD2 on 5 matching bases. This CDR3 region has 14 residues. V gave up 6 bases and J gave up 1 base, with 10 bases separating them. Germline V gives CDR1 SNHLY, CDR2 FYNNEI.

The table lists this clonotype with many counts. The V call is TRBV10-3, the J call TRBJ2-5; the match to TRBD1 covers 9 bases. V lost 6 bases and J lost 4; bases outside the gene matches: 3. Germline V CDR1 and CDR2: ENHRY, SYGVKD. The CDR3 runs 13 residues. The CDR3, as DNA: TGTGCCATCAGGGGGACAGGGTCAGAGACCCAGTACTTC. Encoded protein: CAIRGTGSETQYF.

J is TRBJ2-7 and V is TRBV18, with D unclear. The ends were cut back, 3 bases at V and 3 bases at J, with 12 bases in the middle. This CDR3 contains 14 residues. Germline V gives CDR1 KGHSH, CDR2 LQKENI. Written as DNA, the CDR3 is TGTGCCAGCTCACCGTCCAGGAAGTACTACGAGCAGTACTTC. Protein sequence: CASSPSRKYYEQYF.

The sample holds many counts of this clonotype. The rearrangement uses TRBV7-2 and TRBJ2-1; TRBD1 agrees at 7 bases. The CDR3 has 15 residues. With V trimmed by 5 bases and J by 3 bases, 7 bases remained unmatched. CDR1 and CDR2 (germline): SGHTA, FQGNSA. The CDR3 loop reads CASSNDRAGYNEQFF. In nucleotides, the CDR3 is TGTGCCAGCAGCAACGACAGGGCAGGCTACAATGAGCAGTTCTTC.

In its sample, this clonotype was seen a few times. The V and J genes are TRBV7-8 and TRBJ2-7; a weak D match, TRBD2 (6 bases). Germline V gene data show CDR1 as SGHVS and CDR2 as FQNEAQ. The CDR3 sequence is 16 residues long. The V end lost 4 bases, the J end lost 3 bases, and 19 bases lay between the germline ends. Written as DNA, the CDR3 is TGTGCCAGCAGCTCCCTCGGGAGCGGTGGGATCTACGAGCAGTACTTC. As protein: CASSSLGSGGIYEQYF.

The rearrangement links TRBV29-1 to TRBJ2-2; D is possibly TRBD1 (5 bases). V was trimmed by 7 bases and J by 3 bases, leaving 12 bases between them. Germline V CDR1 and CDR2: SQVTM, ANQGSEA. The length of the CDR3 is 13 residues. The CDR3 loop reads CSGKDSYTGELFF. In DNA, the CDR3 is TGCAGCGGCAAAGACAGCTACACCGGGGAGCTGTTTTTT.

There are many counts of this clonotype. This rearrangement joins TRBV29-1 to TRBJ2-5; 9 positions agree with TRBD2. Trimming removed 4 bases from V and 2 bases from J; junction bases left unmatched: 8. The V gene's germline CDR1 is SQVTM and CDR2 ANQGSEA. The CDR3 sequence is 15 residues long. The CDR3 is CSVVGSGRRQETQYF. In DNA, the CDR3 is TGCAGCGTTGTAGGGAGCGGGAGGCGTCAAGAGACCCAGTACTTC.

The chain has TRBV25-1 and TRBJ2-7, with D hard to call. Per the germline V gene, CDR1 is MGHDK and CDR2 is SYGVNS. V lost 8 bases, J lost 4 bases, and 12 bases lay in between. The CDR3 has 12 residues. Here the CDR3 DNA reads TGTGCCAGCGGAACAGTAGGTTACGAGCAGTACTTC. Protein sequence: CASGTVGYEQYF.

This clonotype was picked up many times. This rearrangement joins TRBV20-1 to TRBJ2-1; TRBD2 matches at 7 bases. The germline CDR1 and CDR2 sequences are DFQATT and SNEGSKA (reference sequence). The CDR3 consists of 13 residues. V lost 6 bases, J lost 3 bases, and 5 bases stayed unmatched. This CDR3 reads CSAPAGRYNEQFF. CDR3 nucleotide sequence: TGCAGTGCCCCAGCGGGACGCTACAATGAGCAGTTCTTC.

The V gene is TRBV5-1, the J gene TRBJ1-1; D gene ambiguous. Germline assignment: CDR1 SGHRS and CDR2 YFSETQ. Between the trimmed V and J ends, which lost 0 bases and 5 bases, there was a span of 5 bases. There are 12 residues in the CDR3. CDR3 in DNA: TGCGCCAGCAGCTTGGTGCCAACTGAAGCTTTCTTT. Translation: CASSLVPTEAFF.